Presented here are 2 T cell receptor beta chains from one specimen sequenced in a study of blood T cell repertoires in COVID-19. Profiled with immunoSEQ multiplex PCR; TCRdb holds only in-frame clones, not every one. The data contain 130,000 or so clones, about 89% of them seen just once; the ten biggest clones take up over 9.5%. The sample consisted of peripheral blood. These receptors were taken from an older woman with COVID-19, enrolled during active disease.

The CDR3 nucleotides read TGTGCCAGCAGCTTGGGGGACAGGGGGCTTCGGGAGCAGTACTTC. Translated: CASSLGDRGLREQYF. This rearrangement joins TRBV5-6 to TRBJ2-7; 12 nucleotides agree with TRBD1. J gave up 7 bases and V 0 bases, and 5 bases lay outside the gene matches. CDR1 and CDR2 from the germline V gene are SGHDT and YYEEEE. CDR3 length: 15 amino acids.

This clone appeared once. The chain uses TRBV11-2 and TRBJ1-2; 7 nucleotides line up with TRBD1. Germline V gene data show CDR1 as SGHAT and CDR2 as FQNNGV. CDR3 length equals 13 residues. V trimming: 5 bases; J trimming: 8 bases; junction bases outside the gene matches: 8. In DNA form, the CDR3 reads TGTGCCAGCAGCCAAGACAGGGATCGCGGCTACACCTTC. Translating it yields CASSQDRDRGYTF.